Below are 5 T cell receptor beta chains sequenced from a single sample in a study of regulatory T cells in long-lasting Graves disease. Arm-PCR of CDR3 regions with iRepertoire HTBI primers generated TCR beta libraries. Each CDR3 protein is one row after TCRdb ran MiXCR on the multiplex PCR reads. The sample records 400,000 to 500,000 distinct CDR3 sequences, around 20% being singletons. Stated time point: persistent/refractory GD, antithyroid drugs over 5 years with positive TRAb. RNA isolated from PBMCs was used to make the TCR library. Source: peripheral blood mononuclear cells (PBMCs), taken when the disease was refractory, from a patient treated with antithyroid drugs. The source is a female donor with Graves disease.

The rearrangement links TRBV5-6 to TRBJ2-2, with 9 bases that match TRBD1. With 0 bases clipped from V and 6 bases from J, the junction kept 6 bases outside the gene matches. CDR1 is SGHDT and CDR2 is YYEEEE in the germline V gene. The CDR3 contains 16 residues. CDR3 protein: CASSLGQGVRSGELFF. In DNA form, the CDR3 reads TGTGCCAGCAGCTTGGGACAGGGGGTTCGGTCCGGGGAGCTGTTTTTT.

The table lists this clonotype with many counts. V is TRBV5-4 and J is TRBJ1-2, with a possible D match to TRBD1 (6 bases). The ends were cut back, 3 bases at V and 2 bases at J, with 11 bases in the middle. The CDR3 sequence is 14 residues long. CDR1 SGHNT and CDR2 YYREEE come from the germline V gene (reference sequence). CDR3 residues: CASSYATGNYGYTF. For the CDR3, the DNA is TGTGCCAGCAGCTATGCGACAGGCAACTATGGCTACACCTTC.

In this sample, this clonotype turned up many times. The chain joins TRBV6-1 to TRBJ2-7, with no clear D. CDR1 and CDR2 from the germline V gene are MNHNS and SASEGT. V gave up 6 bases and J gave up 3 bases, with 6 bases separating them. The CDR3 has 11 residues. CDR3 sequence (DNA): TGTGCCAGCAGGGAGTACTACGAGCAGTACTTC. This translates into CASREYYEQYF.

V gene TRBV7-9 combines with J gene TRBJ2-7; TRBD2 matches at 7 bases. CDR1 is SEHNR, CDR2 FQNEAQ, per germline (reference sequence). CDR3 length: 12 residues. V gave up 11 bases and J gave up 2 bases; unmatched junction bases: 6. CDR3 region: CAAGDVPYEQYF. CDR3 coding DNA: TGTGCCGCGGGGGACGTACCCTACGAGCAGTACTTC.

This clonotype was seen ten or more times. J is TRBJ1-5 and V is TRBV6-1, with D possibly TRBD1 on 6 matching bases. In germline, CDR1 is MNHNS, CDR2 SASEGT. The CDR3 extends over 14 amino acids. With 6 bases removed from V and 4 bases from J, the gap between germline ends came to 13 bases. CDR3 sequence (DNA): TGTGCCAGCAGAAGGACAGCGACGAATCAGCCCCAGCATTTT. This gives the protein CASRRTATNQPQHF.